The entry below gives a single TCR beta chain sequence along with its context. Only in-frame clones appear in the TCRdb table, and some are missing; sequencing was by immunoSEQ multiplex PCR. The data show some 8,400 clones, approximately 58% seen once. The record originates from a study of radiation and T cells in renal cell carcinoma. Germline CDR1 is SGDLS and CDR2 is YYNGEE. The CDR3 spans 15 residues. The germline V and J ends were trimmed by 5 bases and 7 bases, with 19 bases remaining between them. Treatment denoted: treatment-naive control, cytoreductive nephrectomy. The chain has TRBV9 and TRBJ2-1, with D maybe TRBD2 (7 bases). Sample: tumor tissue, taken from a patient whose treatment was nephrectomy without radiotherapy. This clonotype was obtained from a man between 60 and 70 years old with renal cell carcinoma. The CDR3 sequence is CASSPWGGAQNEQFF. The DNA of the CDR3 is TGTGCCAGCAGTCCTTGGGGGGGCGCACAAAATGAGCAGTTCTTC.